The text below deals with one T cell receptor beta chain. Its specificity is not known. Unmatched junction bases numbered 0, after V lost 2 bases and J lost 2 bases. The length of the CDR3 is 14 residues. Germline CDR1 and CDR2: SEHNR and FQNEAQ (reference sequence). This specimen belongs to a study of PD-1 blockade in classical Hodgkin lymphoma. For the study at large: Treatment was intravenous nivolumab, 3 mg/kg every 2 weeks, until progression.

Method: immunoSEQ multiplex PCR; TCRdb's copy keeps in-frame clones and lacks some. The sample carries some 28,000 clones, roughly 80% recorded once. Study-wide findings and caveats: Baseline TCR diversity was reportedly lower in newly diagnosed patients than healthy donors. With respect to the repertoire differences, their causes, possibly disease activity or prior therapy, remain undefined. Those starting nivolumab under 1 year post-ASCT were excluded.

All trial patients relapsed after autologous stem cell transplantation. The chain combines TRBV7-9 with TRBJ2-4, with 7 nucleotides matching TRBD1. This sequence originates from a human donor with classical Hodgkin lymphoma. The specimen was peripheral blood mononuclear cells (PBMCs), collected before the second cycle of nivolumab. The CDR3, as DNA: TGTGCCAGCAGCTTAAGGGGGCCCAAAAACATTCAGTACTTC. Encoded protein: CASSLRGPKNIQYF. Looking up the rest from reference TRBV7-9 and TRBJ2-4 gives the full variable domain: DTGVSQNPRHKITKRGQNVTFRCDPISEHNRLYWYRQTLGQGPEFLTYFQNEAQLEKSRLLSDRFSAERPKGSFSTLEIQRTEQGDSAMYLCASSLRGPKNIQYFGAGTRLSVL.